These T cell receptor beta chains were read from a single sample in a study of T cell responses to AZD1222 COVID-19 vaccine. Sequencing was performed with immunoSEQ multiplex PCR; in TCRdb, only in-frame clones are kept and a portion is missing. The data show around 76,000 clones, less than 90% seen once. This specimen was peripheral blood, taken on day 0 of AZD1222 vaccination. The receptors were sampled from an adult in good health. The CDR3 runs from the conserved cysteine through the conserved F or W. The order of the fields is J gene, CDR3 length, V gene, CDR3 protein.

TRBJ2-1	15	TRBV6-5	CASSYSKAGGYEQFF
TRBJ2-7	17	TRBV9	CASSVGQGTGRFREQYF
TRBJ2-3	17	TRBV5-1	CASSLGLAAGGTDTQYF
TRBJ2-2	17	TRBV7-9	CASSPRRGTANTGELFF
TRBJ1-2	16	TRBV7-2	CASSLGGGLSNYGYTF
TRBJ1-1	12	TRBV3-1/TRBV3-2	CASRNGHTEAFF
TRBJ1-2	20	TRBV10-2	CASSDFPRRGFLKILYGYTF
TRBJ1-3	20	TRBV6-8	CASSYPPPGTSFTAGNTIYF
TRBJ1-2	16	TRBV19	CASTPWDRPPSDGYTF
TRBJ2-5	15	TRBV28	CASSLEQLYQETQYF
TRBJ2-5	13	TRBV2	CASIGGLQETQYF
TRBJ1-5	15	TRBV4-1	CASSQDRGSNQPQHF
TRBJ2-5	18	TRBV30	CAWSPRLGLQRSRETQYF
TRBJ1-6	15	TRBV4-3	CASSQEWGLNSPLHF
TRBJ1-1	14	TRBV18	CASSLYEGDTEAFF
TRBJ2-1	16	TRBV27	CASSSVTSPLFNEQFF
TRBJ1-5	16	TRBV4-1	CASSQDAVGFNQPQHF
TRBJ2-1	13	TRBV25-1	CASSEPTGAEQFF
TRBJ1-1	14	TRBV29-1	CSVENVGVNTEAFF
TRBJ1-1	15	TRBV13	CASSLGSRVNTEAFF
TRBJ1-3	15	TRBV3-1/TRBV3-2	CASSQDTVSGNTIYF
TRBJ1-5	14	TRBV18	CASSPGTPDQPQHF
TRBJ1-3	16	TRBV7-8	CASSLSGSDSGNTIYF
TRBJ2-2	14	TRBV6-5	CASPRVGDTGELFF
TRBJ1-2	12	TRBV11-2	CASSLGVGGYTF
TRBJ2-7	15	TRBV11-3	CASSPRQGDSYEQYF
TRBJ1-4	15	TRBV29-1	CSAAKGGTESEKLFF
TRBJ2-7	14	TRBV3-1/TRBV3-2	CASSLGAGPYEQYF
TRBJ1-1	13	TRBV9	CASGGHQNTEAFF
TRBJ1-1	12	TRBV10-2	CASSKDRAQAFF
TRBJ2-7	16	TRBV11-2	CASSLDGRQGRYEQYF
TRBJ1-5	15	TRBV6-5	CASSRGTGEGQPQHF
TRBJ1-5	15	TRBV28	CASSLGRFSNQPQHF
TRBJ2-6	16	TRBV5-1	CASSSRTSSGANVLTF
TRBJ2-1	20	TRBV15	CATSRESLGLAGGSVNEQFF
TRBJ1-2	11	TRBV7-9	CASNQDGGYTF
TRBJ2-1	14	TRBV30	CAWSIGASGNEQFF
TRBJ2-3	16	TRBV6-6	CASSPGTTVLTDTQYF
TRBJ1-1	15	TRBV9	CASSVGGSMNTEAFF